These 23 T cell receptor beta chains came from one sample sequenced in a study of T-cell memory formation after mild COVID-19. TCRdb itself ran the 5' RACE reads through MiXCR, one entry per CDR3 protein. The sample lists 530,000 or so distinct CDR3 sequences, around 16% occurring once. The material sequenced was PBMCs or a T cell subset sorted from them (not recorded which). The origin of the receptors is an adult woman who had mild COVID-19 (a few samples of this study predate the infection). Cell type and time point are not known.

This chain uses TRBV18 with TRBJ2-3; TRBD2 aligns across 7 bases. The CDR3 totals 16 residues. CDR1 KGHSH and CDR2 LQKENI come from the germline V gene. Unmatched junction bases numbered 5, after V lost 1 base and J lost 1 base. CDR3 sequence reads: CASSPRERGGTDTQYF. CDR3 in DNA: TGTGCCAGCTCACCACGTGAACGGGGGGGCACAGATACGCAGTATTTT.

V and J are TRBV7-2 and TRBJ2-7; D gene uncertain. V was trimmed by 7 bases and J by 0 bases, leaving 22 bases between them. The CDR3 totals 17 residues. From germline, CDR1 is SGHTA and CDR2 FQGNSA. The CDR3 here is CASTPSSTPPSSYEQYF. In nucleotides, the CDR3 is TGTGCCAGCACCCCTAGTTCGACGCCACCGAGCTCCTACGAGCAGTACTTC.

The J gene is TRBJ2-3, the V gene TRBV2; D is ambiguous. The CDR3 is made up of 13 amino acids. Trimming cost V 2 bases and J 4 bases, with 7 bases left between them. From germline, CDR1 is SNHLY and CDR2 FYNNEI. The CDR3 DNA reads TGTGCCAGCAGTGAAATGGTAGCAGATACGCAGTATTTT. As protein: CASSEMVADTQYF.

The sample holds a few counts of this clonotype. Relative to the germline gene, one junction end is altered; a read error may explain this. The chain has TRBV6-2 or TRBV6-3 and TRBJ1-1; D is unclear. Germline V CDR1 and CDR2: MNHEY, SVGEGT. This CDR3 comprises 14 residues. The CDR3 sequence: CASSRDTQNTEVFF. The DNA for the CDR3 is TGTGCCAGCAGCCGCGACACGCAGAACACTGAAGTTTTCTTT.

This clonotype showed up many times. The CDR3, as DNA: TGTGCCAGCAGCTTGGGCTGGCAGGGAGGGAATCAGCCCCAGCATTTT. Protein sequence: CASSLGWQGGNQPQHF. V gene TRBV5-6 combines with J gene TRBJ1-5, with D perhaps TRBD1 (5 bases). The CDR3 is made up of 16 amino acids. From germline, CDR1 is SGHDT and CDR2 YYEEEE. The ends were cut back, 0 bases at V and 4 bases at J, with 14 bases in the middle. The variable domain in full, with the rest retrieved from reference TRBV5-6 and TRBJ1-5, is DAGVTQSPTHLIKTRGQQVTLRCSPKSGHDTVSWYQQALGQGPQFIFQYYEEEERQRGNFPDRFSGHQFPNYSSELNVNALLLGDSALYLCASSLGWQGGNQPQHFGDGTRLSIL.

This clonotype was observed a few times. The chain joins TRBV4-2 to TRBJ2-3; 9 bases line up with TRBD1. The germline V gene has CDR1 LGHNA and CDR2 YNFKEQ. This CDR3 contains 13 residues. V was pared by 4 bases and J by 7 bases, with 3 bases of the junction left unmatched. CDR3 sequence: CASSPTGGNTQYF. Here the CDR3 DNA reads TGTGCCAGCAGCCCAACAGGGGGCAATACGCAGTATTTT.

V gene TRBV29-1 combines with J gene TRBJ2-5; 8 bases agree with TRBD1. CDR1 and CDR2 from the germline V gene are SQVTM and ANQGSEA. Germline trimming cut 0 bases from V and 4 bases from J; bases unmatched to any gene: 4. The length of the CDR3 is 14 residues. CDR3 in amino acids: CSVEDSGQVETQYF. CDR3 DNA: TGCAGCGTTGAAGACTCGGGACAGGTAGAGACCCAGTACTTC.

This clonotype was seen a handful of times. The CDR3 reads CASSQGDSHYGYTF. DNA for the CDR3: TGCGCCAGCAGCCAAGGGGACAGCCACTATGGCTACACCTTC. This chain links TRBV5-1 with TRBJ1-2; 7 nucleotides agree with TRBD1. Germline CDR1 SGHRS, CDR2 YFSETQ. V shed 4 bases, J shed 3 bases, and the junction held 6 bases outside the gene matches. This CDR3 is built from 14 residues.

The V and J genes are TRBV6-6 and TRBJ1-1, with 12 bases aligning to TRBD1. The V gene's germline CDR1 is MNHNY and CDR2 SVGAGI (reference sequence). This CDR3 comprises 15 residues. V dropped 0 bases and J dropped 6; count of bases not matched to a gene: 2. Here the CDR3 DNA reads TGTGCCAGCAGTTACTCGGGACAGGGGGCGTCTGAAGCTTTCTTT. Amino acids: CASSYSGQGASEAFF.

This sequence joins TRBV6-2 or TRBV6-3 and TRBJ2-2; D uncertain. Deletions cut 2 bases from V and 7 bases from J, with 8 bases between. CDR3 size: 13 residues. Germline CDR1 MNHEY, CDR2 SVGEGT. The CDR3 region is CASSYAQVGELFF. The CDR3 DNA reads TGTGCCAGCAGTTACGCTCAAGTCGGGGAGCTGTTTTTT.

This sequence joins TRBV7-2 and TRBJ1-2, with 7 bases matching TRBD1. The CDR3 consists of 12 residues. Germline V gene data show CDR1 as SGHTA and CDR2 as FQGNSA. Unmatched junction bases numbered 5, after V lost 9 bases and J lost 4 bases. CDR3 amino acids: CASQGDGYGYTF. The CDR3 bases are TGTGCCAGTCAGGGGGACGGCTATGGCTACACCTTC.

This clonotype occurred a few times. The J gene is TRBJ2-5, the V gene TRBV5-1; weak D call: TRBD1 (6 bases). CDR3 size: 15 residues. Germline V gene sequence: CDR1 SGHRS, CDR2 YFSETQ. Deletions cut 4 bases from V and 5 bases from J, with 18 bases between. CDR3 region: CASSIRQVEGETQYF. The CDR3 nucleotides read TGCGCCAGCAGCATAAGACAGGTCGAGGGGGAGACCCAGTACTTC.

There are a few counts of this clonotype. The chain links TRBV7-9 to TRBJ2-2, with D maybe TRBD1 (6 bases). Per the germline V gene, CDR1 is SEHNR and CDR2 is FQNEAQ (reference sequence). The germline V and J ends were trimmed by 4 bases and 7 bases, with 13 bases remaining between them. The CDR3 loop spans 14 amino acids. The CDR3, as DNA: TGTGCCAGCAGCTCGGACAGCTATAACGGGGAGCTGTTTTTT. The encoded protein is CASSSDSYNGELFF.

This chain uses TRBV4-2 with TRBJ2-2; D not certain. CDR3 length: 13 residues. V shed 0 bases and J shed 5 bases, with 4 bases lying between them. CDR1 and CDR2 from the germline V gene are LGHNA and YNFKEQ. This CDR3 is CASSQDGTGELFF. The CDR3 region has the DNA TGTGCCAGCAGCCAAGATGGGACCGGGGAGCTGTTTTTT.

This clonotype occurred many times. The rearrangement links TRBV11-1 to TRBJ1-2, with D hard to call. CDR1 SGHAT and CDR2 FQDESV come from the germline V gene (reference sequence). The CDR3 is 12 residues long. V was clipped by 3 bases and J by 8 bases, with 10 bases between them. This CDR3 reads CASSFSRGGYTF. CDR3 sequence (DNA): TGTGCCAGCAGCTTTTCCCGGGGAGGCTACACCTTC.

The V gene is TRBV7-3, the J gene TRBJ2-3, with D possibly called TRBD1 or TRBD2 (6 bases each). This CDR3 is built from 14 residues. Germline CDR1 reads SGHTA; CDR2 reads FQGTGA. The V gene lost 4 bases and the J gene lost 3 bases, with 11 bases spanning the gap. The CDR3 region is CASSWGARTDTQYF. CDR3 bases: TGTGCCAGCAGCTGGGGGGCCAGAACAGATACGCAGTATTTT.

The J gene is TRBJ2-5, the V gene TRBV5-1; D unresolved. Trimming pared 7 bases from V and 5 bases from J, leaving 15 bases between. The CDR3 loop spans 13 amino acids. CDR1 is SGHRS and CDR2 is YFSETQ in the germline V gene. This CDR3 reads CASSAVVRETQYF. Written as DNA, the CDR3 is TGCGCCAGCTCCGCGGTGGTTCGGGAGACCCAGTACTTC.

This chain joins TRBV5-1 and TRBJ1-1; TRBD1 agrees at 8 bases. V was pared by 0 bases and J by 4 bases, with 8 bases of the junction left unmatched. Germline assignment: CDR1 SGHRS and CDR2 YFSETQ. This CDR3 has 16 residues. Written as DNA, the CDR3 is TGCGCCAGCAGCTTGGAGGCAGGGGGCTTGAGCACTGAAGCTTTCTTT. Its protein product is CASSLEAGGLSTEAFF.

This clonotype was seen a handful of times. This chain joins TRBV30 and TRBJ1-1; D gene uncertain. This CDR3 has 14 amino acids. V shed 3 bases and J shed 3 bases, with 14 bases lying between them. Germline lookup yields CDR1 GTSNPN and CDR2 SVGIG (reference sequence). Here the CDR3 DNA reads TGTGCCTGGAGGCTGGGTGGTTGGGACACTGAAGCTTTCTTT. Translating gives CAWRLGGWDTEAFF.

V usage is TRBV19 and J usage is TRBJ2-1, with D perhaps matching TRBD2 (7 bases). Germline V gives CDR1 LNHDA, CDR2 SQIVND (reference sequence). Trimming left V 7 bases short and J 11 bases short, with 9 bases between. This CDR3 contains 10 residues. The CDR3 protein is CASKGGKQFF. In DNA form, the CDR3 reads TGTGCCAGTAAGGGGGGGAAGCAGTTCTTC.

This clonotype was seen only a few times. The chain carries TRBV23-1 and TRBJ2-5; maybe TRBD1 (6 bases). TRBV23-1 is labeled an ORF, and its function is uncertain. Trimming stripped 6 bases from V and 3 bases from J, with 11 bases between. The CDR3 is 13 amino acids. The CDR3 region is CASSDGQKETQYF. In nucleotides, the CDR3 is TGCGCCAGCAGCGATGGACAGAAAGAGACCCAGTACTTC.

In this sample, this clonotype turned up a few times. This chain connects TRBV7-8 to TRBJ2-2; tentative D call: TRBD1 (5 bases). Trimming took off 2 bases at V and 2 bases at J, with 9 bases between the two ends. The CDR3 runs 15 residues. Germline values: CDR1 SGHVS, CDR2 FQNEAQ. CDR3: CASSLKQVNTGELFF. CDR3 sequence (DNA): TGTGCCAGCAGCTTAAAACAGGTTAACACCGGGGAGCTGTTTTTT.

This clonotype was detected only a few times. The chain links TRBV20-1 to TRBJ2-7; D uncertain. CDR3 length equals 11 residues. The germline CDR1 and CDR2 sequences are DFQATT and SNEGSKA (reference sequence). The ends were cut back, 2 bases at V and 4 bases at J, with 6 bases in the middle. This chain's CDR3 is CSARSRYEQYF. The CDR3 nucleotides are TGCAGTGCTAGATCTCGATACGAGCAGTACTTC.